This TCR beta chain was identified during a study of OX40 agonist ivuxolimab in advanced cancers. Context from the whole study: Ivuxolimab was a fully human IgG2 agonistic monoclonal antibody targeting the costimulatory receptor OX40 (CD134). Intravenous ivuxolimab was administered to patients every 2 weeks at six dose levels: 0.01, 0.1, 0.3, 1.5, 3 and 10 mg/kg. Of the 50 to 55 patients in dose escalation, about 20 had hepatocellular carcinoma, around 15 had melanoma, 9 had renal cell carcinoma and 9 had head and neck cancer. In the dose-escalation cohort, approximately 82% of patients were male, and the mean age was around 60 years, with a range of roughly 20 to 79. Patients were allowed to have had prior anti-PD-1, anti-PD-L1 or anti-CTLA-4 therapy, and roughly 40% of the dose-escalation patients had previously received checkpoint inhibitors. Partial responses occurred in three dose-escalation patients: two with cutaneous melanoma and one with hepatocellular carcinoma. Peripheral TCRbeta sequencing was intended to test whether TCR sequence diversity was altered and clonal T-cell expansion was caused by ivuxolimab. The monotherapy dose-escalation portion (N ≈ 52 patients) of the phase I ivuxolimab trial is reported in the paper.

On this clone: The clone's antigen remains unknown. It has no much larger one-base neighbor in the sample; base qualities were not kept.

Patients with a history of autoimmune disease or receiving systemic immunosuppression were excluded from the trial. Peripheral blood for TCR sequencing was collected from all dose cohorts at baseline, on cycle 4 day 1, and on cycle 7 day 1. The samples were drawn from a first-in-human, open-label, multicenter phase I dose-escalation trial of ivuxolimab. Adults with locally advanced or metastatic head and neck squamous cell, hepatocellular, melanoma or renal cell carcinoma were enrolled in the trial. Before TCR sequencing, CD4+ T cells and CD8+ T cells were sorted from peripheral blood as separate populations. Overall study results and their limits: Low levels of normalized T-cell clonal expansion were also seen in some patients who did not respond. Partial responders in the 0.1-3.0 mg/kg groups had among the lowest normalized peripheral clonal expansion, especially among CD8+ T cells. After ivuxolimab, CD8+ T cells had more expanded clones than CD4+ T cells on average. Antigen specificity was not determined for the clonally expanded peripheral T cells. At doses from 0.1 to 3.0 mg/kg, clonal expansion was seen in both CD4+ and CD8+ blood T cells between baseline and week 6.

For sequencing of the TCRbeta CDR3 region, genomic DNA was extracted from the sorted cells. The immunoSEQ Assay was used for sequencing of TCRbeta CDR3 regions. Here the immuneACCESS table is served through TCRdb, limited to in-frame sequences with V and J called. Missing clones are a known gap in these copies; in checked studies unresolved V genes cover under half, and the rest lacks a known reason. The table for this sample lists approximately 72,000 clones; 70% to 90% of them were counted only once. In total, the top ten clones hold 0.85% to 1% of the sample. This TCR derives from an adult with an advanced solid tumor such as melanoma, head and neck, liver or kidney cancer. This material consisted of CD4+ or CD8+ T cells sorted from blood, taken in a trial of the OX40 agonist ivuxolimab.

CDR3 sequence: CASSPTSGSYEQYF. Read as DNA, the sequence is TGTGCCAGCAGCCCGACTAGCGGGAGTTACGAGCAGTACTTC. This chain is built from TRBV7-3 and TRBJ2-7; 12 of the junction bases match TRBD2. Ends trimmed: V by 5 bases, J by 4 bases; bases unmatched to a gene: 3. CDR1 and CDR2 are drawn from the germline V gene: SGHTA, FQGTGA. The CDR3 spans 14 residues, from the cysteine through the phenylalanine. Solely the CDR3 DNA is kept, with 42 bases framed from the first base.